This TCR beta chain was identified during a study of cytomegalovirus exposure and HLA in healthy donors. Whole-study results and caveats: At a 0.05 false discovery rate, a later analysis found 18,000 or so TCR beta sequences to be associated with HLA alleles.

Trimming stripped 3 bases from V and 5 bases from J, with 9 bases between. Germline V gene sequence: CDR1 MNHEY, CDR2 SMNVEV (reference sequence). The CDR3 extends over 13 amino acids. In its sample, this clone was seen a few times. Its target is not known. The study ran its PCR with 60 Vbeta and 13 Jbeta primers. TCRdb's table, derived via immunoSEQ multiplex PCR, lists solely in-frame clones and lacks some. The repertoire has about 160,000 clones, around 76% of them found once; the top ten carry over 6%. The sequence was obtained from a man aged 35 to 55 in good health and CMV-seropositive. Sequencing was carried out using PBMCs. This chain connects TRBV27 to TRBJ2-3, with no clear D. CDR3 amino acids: CASSFLGQDTQYF. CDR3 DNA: TGTGCCAGCAGTTTCCTCGGTCAAGATACGCAGTATTTT.